This T cell receptor beta chain was found in a study of blood T cell repertoires in COVID-19. Whole-study context: Sites across the United States, Italy and Spain contributed samples from acute and convalescent COVID-19. In each case, the material was cDNA or gDNA derived from T cells, B-cell-depleted T cells, or PBMCs.

Original processing notes: Using reference gene primer amplification, nucleated cell counts were estimated. The method was immunoSEQ multiplex PCR; TCRdb's version includes in-frame clones alone and lacks a portion of them. The V and J calls and clone size are taken from that table; D and trimming were inferred from the DNA. Of roughly 39,000 clones in the sample, 70% to 90% were seen once. From germline, CDR1 is SGHTA and CDR2 FQGNSA. This CDR3 has 15 residues. Trimming removed 4 bases from V and 2 bases from J, with 14 bases in between. The material sequenced was peripheral blood. The chain uses TRBV7-2 and TRBJ1-2, with D unclear. The sequence was obtained from a man over 45 in a cohort sampled during active COVID-19. In DNA form, the CDR3 reads TGTGCCAGCAGCTCCATCGAGGGCAGGAACTATGGCTACACCTTC. Translation: CASSSIEGRNYGYTF.